The source of this T cell receptor beta chain is a study of blood T cell repertoires in COVID-19 (TCRdb year 2020). For the wider study: Samples from collaborators originated in the United States, Italy and Spain and spanned both the acute and convalescent phases of COVID-19. Where HLA class I and class II types were available, the types were taken from metadata supplied by the sample provider, not from assay-based typing. A de-identified subject ID, COVID-19 status, age in years and sex were almost always included in the sample metadata. The samples were drawn from the first 160 participants of the ongoing ImmuneRACE study and from under 1,500 subjects provided by 6 global collaborators. The prospective study material was composed of cDNA or gDNA derived from T cells, B-cell-depleted T cells, or PBMCs. The repertoires were released in a freely available public database meant as a resource for research on the immune response to SARS-CoV-2. Subjects who had been exposed to COVID-19, were actively infected with it, or had recovered from it provided the deeply sampled blood TCRbeta repertoires that made up the dataset.

Points on this clone: This clone's antigen is unknown. No base-level quality is on record; no much larger clone is a single base apart.

The full study reports these points: How much clinical and demographic metadata was included differed by source and by participant, and the metadata was provided uncurated.

TCRbeta CDR3 regions were amplified from genomic DNA using the immunoSEQ Assay, a bias-controlled multiplex PCR. In the paper's pipeline: The number of nucleated cells in each sample was estimated from the amplification of reference gene primers within the assay. To quantify the absolute abundance of each unique TCRbeta CDR3 rearrangement, sequence reads were collapsed and filtered. For each sample, productive Simpson clonality was calculated by taking the square root of Simpson's diversity index across productive rearrangements. TCRdb retrieved this table from immuneACCESS and kept in-frame rearrangements only. Not all clones are present; in checked studies, unresolved V genes account for under half, and no reason is known for the remainder. V and J calls and clone size follow that table, whereas D and trimming were derived from the DNA. For this sample there are roughly 290,000 clones; 85% appear just once. Clones ranked in the top ten supply around 3.7% of the sample.

CDR3 length: 13 amino acids, cysteine to phenylalanine. Just CDR3 DNA is preserved here, 39 bases in frame from base 1. The junction carries 12 bases between V and J, which are trimmed by 8 bases and 2 bases respectively. In the germline V gene (reference sequence), CDR1 corresponds to MNHEY and CDR2 to SMNVEV. Collaborating institutions collected whole blood in K2EDTA tubes following their own protocols. Collaborator samples were shipped for TCRbeta analysis as frozen whole blood, isolated PBMCs, or DNA extracted from either sample type. The TCR was taken from a woman aged 50 to 60 with active or convalescent COVID-19. Sequenced: peripheral blood. The V and J genes are TRBV27 and TRBJ1-2; a tentative D match to TRBD1 spans 6 bases. The DNA sequence follows: TGTGCCAGCTGGGGGCTAACGAACTATGGCTACACCTTC. This is translated as CASWGLTNYGYTF.